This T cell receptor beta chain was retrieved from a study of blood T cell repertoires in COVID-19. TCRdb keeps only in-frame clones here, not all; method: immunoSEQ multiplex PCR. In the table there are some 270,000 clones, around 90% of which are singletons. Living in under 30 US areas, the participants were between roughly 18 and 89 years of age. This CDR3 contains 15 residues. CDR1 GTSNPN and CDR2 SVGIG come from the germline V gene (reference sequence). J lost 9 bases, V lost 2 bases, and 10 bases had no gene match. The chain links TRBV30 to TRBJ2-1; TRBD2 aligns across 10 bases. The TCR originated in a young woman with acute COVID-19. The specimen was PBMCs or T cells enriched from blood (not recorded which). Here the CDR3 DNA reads TGTGCCTGGAGTTGTACTAGCGGGAAGGGTCCTGAGCAGTTCTTC. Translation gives CAWSCTSGKGPEQFF.